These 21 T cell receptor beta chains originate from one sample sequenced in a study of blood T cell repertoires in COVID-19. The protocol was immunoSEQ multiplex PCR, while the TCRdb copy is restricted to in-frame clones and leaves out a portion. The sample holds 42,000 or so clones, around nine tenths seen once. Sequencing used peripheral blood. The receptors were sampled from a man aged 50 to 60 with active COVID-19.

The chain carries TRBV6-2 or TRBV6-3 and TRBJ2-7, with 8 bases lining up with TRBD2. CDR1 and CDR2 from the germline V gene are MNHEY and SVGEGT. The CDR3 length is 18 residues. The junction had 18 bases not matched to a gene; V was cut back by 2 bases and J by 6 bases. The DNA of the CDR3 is TGTGCCAGCAGTTACCTTTCTAGGCTAGCGGGTGCGAGGGGCGAGCAGTACTTC. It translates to CASSYLSRLAGARGEQYF.

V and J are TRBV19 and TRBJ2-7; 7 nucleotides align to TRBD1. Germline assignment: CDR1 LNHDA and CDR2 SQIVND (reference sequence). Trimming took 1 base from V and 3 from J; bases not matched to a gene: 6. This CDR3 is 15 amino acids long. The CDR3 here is CASSIGGRGYYEQYF. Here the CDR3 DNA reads TGTGCCAGTAGTATAGGGGGCAGGGGGTACTACGAGCAGTACTTC.

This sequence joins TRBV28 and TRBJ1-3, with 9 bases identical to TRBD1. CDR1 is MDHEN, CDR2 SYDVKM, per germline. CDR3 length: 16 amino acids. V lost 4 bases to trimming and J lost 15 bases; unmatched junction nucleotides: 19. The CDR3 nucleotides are TGTGCCAGCAGTTCCGGAAAGGGACAGGGTGGGTGGACTGGATATTTT. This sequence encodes CASSSGKGQGGWTGYF.

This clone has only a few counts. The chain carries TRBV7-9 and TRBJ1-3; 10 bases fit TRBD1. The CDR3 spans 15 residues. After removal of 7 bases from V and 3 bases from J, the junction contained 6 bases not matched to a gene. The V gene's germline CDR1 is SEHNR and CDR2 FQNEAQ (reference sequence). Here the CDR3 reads CASKPTGGGGNTIYF. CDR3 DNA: TGTGCCAGCAAACCGACAGGGGGCGGTGGAAACACCATATATTTT.

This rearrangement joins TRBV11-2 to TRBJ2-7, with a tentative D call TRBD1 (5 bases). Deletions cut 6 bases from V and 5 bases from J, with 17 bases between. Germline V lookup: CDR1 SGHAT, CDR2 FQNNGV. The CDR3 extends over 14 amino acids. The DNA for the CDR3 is TGTGCCAGCAGAGGGGCCGGGTTCCCACACGAGCAGTACTTC. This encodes CASRGAGFPHEQYF. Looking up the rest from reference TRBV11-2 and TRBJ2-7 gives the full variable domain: EAGVAQSPRYKIIEKRQSVAFWCNPISGHATLYWYQQILGQGPKLLIQFQNNGVVDDSQLPKDRFSAERLKGVDSTLKIQPAKLEDSAVYLCASRGAGFPHEQYFGPGTRLTVT.

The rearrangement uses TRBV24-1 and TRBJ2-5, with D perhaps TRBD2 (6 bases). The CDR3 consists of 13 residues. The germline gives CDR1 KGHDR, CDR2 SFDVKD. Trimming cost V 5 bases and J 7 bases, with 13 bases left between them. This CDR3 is CATSVGQGGTQYF. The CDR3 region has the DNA TGTGCCACCAGTGTCGGGCAGGGAGGGACCCAGTACTTC.

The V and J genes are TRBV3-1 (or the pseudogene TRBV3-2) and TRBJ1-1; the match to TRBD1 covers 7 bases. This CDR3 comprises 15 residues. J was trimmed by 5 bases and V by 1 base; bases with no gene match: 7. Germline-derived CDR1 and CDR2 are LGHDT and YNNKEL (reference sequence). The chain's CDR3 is CASSQGEQGKTEAFF. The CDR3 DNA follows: TGTGCCAGCAGCCAAGGGGAACAGGGGAAGACTGAAGCTTTCTTT.

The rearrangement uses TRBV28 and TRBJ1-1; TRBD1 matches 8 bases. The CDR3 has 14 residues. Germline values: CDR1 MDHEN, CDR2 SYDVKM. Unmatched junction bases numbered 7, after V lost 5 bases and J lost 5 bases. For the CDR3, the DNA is TGTGCCAGCAGTCAGGGGGCGCCTGGGACTGAAGCTTTCTTT. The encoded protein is CASSQGAPGTEAFF.

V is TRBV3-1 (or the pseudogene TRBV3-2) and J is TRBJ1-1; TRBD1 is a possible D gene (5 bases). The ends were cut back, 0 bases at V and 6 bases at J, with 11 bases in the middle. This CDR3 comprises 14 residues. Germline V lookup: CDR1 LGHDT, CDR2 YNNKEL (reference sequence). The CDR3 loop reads CASSQDRPGAEAFF. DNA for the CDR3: TGTGCCAGCAGCCAAGATCGTCCGGGGGCTGAAGCTTTCTTT.

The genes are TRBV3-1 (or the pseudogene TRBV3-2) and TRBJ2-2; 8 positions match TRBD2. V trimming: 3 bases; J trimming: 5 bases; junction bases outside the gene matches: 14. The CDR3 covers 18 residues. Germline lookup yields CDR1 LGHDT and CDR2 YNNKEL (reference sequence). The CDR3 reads CASSHPSGAGGGTGELFF. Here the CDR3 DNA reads TGTGCCAGCAGCCACCCCTCCGGGGCGGGAGGAGGAACCGGGGAGCTGTTTTTT.

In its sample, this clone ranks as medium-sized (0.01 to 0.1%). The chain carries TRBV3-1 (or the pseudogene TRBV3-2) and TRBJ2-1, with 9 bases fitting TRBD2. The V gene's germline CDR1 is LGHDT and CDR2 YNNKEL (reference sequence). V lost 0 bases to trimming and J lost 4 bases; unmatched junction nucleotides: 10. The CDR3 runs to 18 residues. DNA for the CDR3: TGTGCCAGCAGCCAAGATATAGCGGGGGAGGCCCTTTACAATGAGCAGTTCTTC. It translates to CASSQDIAGEALYNEQFF.

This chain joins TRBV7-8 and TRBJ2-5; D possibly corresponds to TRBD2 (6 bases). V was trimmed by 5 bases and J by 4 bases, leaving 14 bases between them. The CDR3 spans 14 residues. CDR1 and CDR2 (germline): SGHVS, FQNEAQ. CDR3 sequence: CASSHGGPPETQYF. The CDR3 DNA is TGTGCCAGCAGCCATGGAGGGCCCCCAGAGACCCAGTACTTC.

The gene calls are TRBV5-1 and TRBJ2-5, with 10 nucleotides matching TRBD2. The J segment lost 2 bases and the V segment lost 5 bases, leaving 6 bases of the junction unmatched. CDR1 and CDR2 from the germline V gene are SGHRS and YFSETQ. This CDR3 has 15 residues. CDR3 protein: CASRRGTSAQETQYF. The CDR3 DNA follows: TGCGCCAGCAGACGGGGGACTAGCGCGCAAGAGACCCAGTACTTC.

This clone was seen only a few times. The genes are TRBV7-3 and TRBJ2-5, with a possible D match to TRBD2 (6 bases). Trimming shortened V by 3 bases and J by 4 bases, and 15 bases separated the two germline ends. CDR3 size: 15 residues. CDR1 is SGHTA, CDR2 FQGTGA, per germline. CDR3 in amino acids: CASSFGGIHGETQYF. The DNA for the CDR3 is TGTGCCAGCAGCTTTGGAGGGATCCACGGAGAGACCCAGTACTTC.

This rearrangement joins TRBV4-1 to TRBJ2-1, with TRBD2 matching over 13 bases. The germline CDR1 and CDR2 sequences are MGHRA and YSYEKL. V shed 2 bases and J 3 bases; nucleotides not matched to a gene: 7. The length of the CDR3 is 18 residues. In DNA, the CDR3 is TGCGCCAGCAGCCAATCGGGACTAGCGGGAAGAATCTACAATGAGCAGTTCTTC. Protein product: CASSQSGLAGRIYNEQFF.

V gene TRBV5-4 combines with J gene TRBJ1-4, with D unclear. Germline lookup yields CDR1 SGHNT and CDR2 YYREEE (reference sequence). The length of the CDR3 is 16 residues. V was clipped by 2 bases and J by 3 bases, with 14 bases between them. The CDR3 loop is CASSLGGPQPNEKLFF. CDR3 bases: TGTGCCAGCAGCTTAGGAGGTCCCCAACCTAATGAAAAACTGTTTTTT.

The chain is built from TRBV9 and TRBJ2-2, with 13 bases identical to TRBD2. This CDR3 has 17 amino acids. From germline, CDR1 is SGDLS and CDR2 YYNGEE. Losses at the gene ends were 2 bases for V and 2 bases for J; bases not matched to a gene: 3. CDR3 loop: CASSVTSGRENTGELFF. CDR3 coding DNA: TGTGCCAGCAGCGTTACTAGCGGGAGGGAAAACACCGGGGAGCTGTTTTTT.

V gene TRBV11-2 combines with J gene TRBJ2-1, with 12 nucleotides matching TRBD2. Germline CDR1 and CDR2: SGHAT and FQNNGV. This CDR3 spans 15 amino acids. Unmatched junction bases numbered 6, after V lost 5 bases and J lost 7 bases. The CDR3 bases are TGTGCCAGCAGCCCCGCTAGCGGGAGGGTGAATGAGCAGTTCTTC. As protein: CASSPASGRVNEQFF. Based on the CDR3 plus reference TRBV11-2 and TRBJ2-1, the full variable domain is EAGVAQSPRYKIIEKRQSVAFWCNPISGHATLYWYQQILGQGPKLLIQFQNNGVVDDSQLPKDRFSAERLKGVDSTLKIQPAKLEDSAVYLCASSPASGRVNEQFFGPGTRLTVL.

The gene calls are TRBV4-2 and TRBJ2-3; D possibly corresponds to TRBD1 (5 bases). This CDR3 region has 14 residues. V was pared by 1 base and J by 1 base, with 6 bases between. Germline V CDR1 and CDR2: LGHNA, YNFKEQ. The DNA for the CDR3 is TGTGCCAGCAGCCAAGGGGGCGGCACAGATACGCAGTATTTT. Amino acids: CASSQGGGTDTQYF.

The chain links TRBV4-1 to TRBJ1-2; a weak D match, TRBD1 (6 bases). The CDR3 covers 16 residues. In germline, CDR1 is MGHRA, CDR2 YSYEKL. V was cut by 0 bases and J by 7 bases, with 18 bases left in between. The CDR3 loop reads CASSQDWERGPGGYTF. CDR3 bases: TGCGCCAGCAGCCAAGATTGGGAGCGGGGGCCGGGTGGCTACACCTTC.

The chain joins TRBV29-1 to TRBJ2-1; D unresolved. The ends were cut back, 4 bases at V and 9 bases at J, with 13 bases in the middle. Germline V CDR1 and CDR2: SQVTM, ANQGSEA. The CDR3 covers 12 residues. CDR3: CSVGPPGVEQFF. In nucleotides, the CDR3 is TGCAGCGTTGGCCCGCCGGGTGTTGAGCAGTTCTTC.